The subject of this entry is one T cell receptor beta chain. Its antigen is unknown. The record originates from a study of shared clonotypes between healthy human individuals. Only in-frame clones appear in the TCRdb table, and some are missing; sequencing was by immunoSEQ multiplex PCR. The table includes 660,000 or so clones, roughly 95% detected once. Selected positively for CCR7 and CD45RO-negative, naive CD8 cells excluded terminally differentiated effector memory CD45RA+ cells. General study results and limits: Rarefaction demonstrated incomplete sorted-subset sequencing despite large depth.

Sequencing was carried out using naive CD8+ T cells sorted from blood. The TCR sequence derives from a woman aged 30 to 39 in good health.

The CDR3 nucleotides are TGTGCCGTAACAACCGGGACAGCCTATTACGAGCAGTACTTC. Translating it yields CAVTTGTAYYEQYF. The J gene is TRBJ2-7, the V gene TRBV5-4, with 7 positions matching TRBD1. Germline assignment: CDR1 SGHNT and CDR2 YYREEE (reference sequence). The CDR3 runs 14 residues. The trim removed 10 bases at V and 4 bases at J, leaving 14 bases unmatched.